This T cell receptor beta chain was sequenced for a study of T cell responses to AZD1222 COVID-19 vaccine. Study conclusions and caveats: The CD4 TCRs associated with vaccination extended across spike and predominated at 160-218 and 743-854. Donors were mostly white British, more females; clonal diversity possibly underestimated.

Repertoires were generated with immunoSEQ multiplex PCR, while TCRdb's copy carries only in-frame clones and drops some. The sample consists of 75,000 to 100,000 clones, almost 90% of them appearing once. To note about this clone: Its antigen is unidentified.

The sequence derives from an adult in good health. Sequenced here: peripheral blood, sampled on day 0 of AZD1222 vaccination.

In DNA, the CDR3 is TGTGCCAGCAGCGTAGCCCCCAGCGGGAGCACCGGGGAGCTGTTTTTT. This sequence encodes CASSVAPSGSTGELFF. This chain connects TRBV9 to TRBJ2-2; TRBD2 matches 8 bases. Germline trimming cut 0 bases from V and 4 bases from J; bases unmatched to any gene: 5. Germline-derived CDR1 and CDR2 are SGDLS and YYNGEE. This CDR3 has 16 amino acids. The full variable domain, its missing parts supplied by reference TRBV9 and TRBJ2-2, is DSGVTQTPKHLITATGQRVTLRCSPRSGDLSVYWYQQSLDQGLQFLIQYYNGEERAKGNILERFSAQQFPDLHSELNLSSLELGDSALYFCASSVAPSGSTGELFFGEGSRLTVL.